The entry below describes one T cell receptor (beta chain). As yet, its antigen is unknown. The sample comes from a study of T cell responses to AZD1222 COVID-19 vaccine. Study results and limitations: At baseline, just a handful of AZD1222 recipients tested seropositive. Spike-wide vaccine-associated CD4 TCRs dominated at 160-218 and 743-854. Spike-specific TCR breadth and depth both grew after two AZD1222 doses.

Germline CDR1 reads KGHSH; CDR2 reads LQKENI. The V and J ends lost 2 bases and 8 bases respectively, with 15 bases between them. CDR3 length: 14 residues. Method: immunoSEQ multiplex PCR; TCRdb's copy keeps in-frame clones and lacks some. The sample shows 150,000 to 250,000 clones, 91% of them seen only once. This receptor was obtained from an adult who received the AZD1222 COVID-19 vaccine. This sequence joins TRBV18 and TRBJ1-2, with D possibly TRBD1 on 5 matching bases. The sample was peripheral blood, taken 28 days after the second AZD1222 dose. The CDR3 coding sequence is TGTGCCAGCTCACCATCAAGGACGGGACGAGGCTACACCTTC. It codes for CASSPSRTGRGYTF.